This T cell receptor beta chain stems from a study of cytomegalovirus exposure and HLA in healthy donors. This clone has a handful of counts. The target antigen is unknown. General study results and limits: Within the data, a cluster of highly shared sequence variants was likely a sequencing artifact.

The PCR employed 60 Vbeta primers together with 13 Jbeta primers. Sequencing used immunoSEQ multiplex PCR; TCRdb keeps in-frame clones, though not all of them. The sample records 130,000 to 150,000 clones, under 85% being singletons. The CDR3 loop spans 14 amino acids. Germline values: CDR1 SGHAT, CDR2 FQNNGV. V shed 1 base and J shed 11 bases, with 17 bases lying between them. The specimen was PBMCs. This sequence joins TRBV11-2 and TRBJ1-1; possible D gene TRBD1, 6 bases. This receptor was obtained from a woman aged 40-49 years in good health and CMV-seropositive. The CDR3, as DNA: TGTGCCAGCAGCTTAGGGGGGCGGGCAGGGCACGCTTTCTTT. This codes for CASSLGGRAGHAFF. The entire variable domain, with the rest obtained from reference TRBV11-2 and TRBJ1-1, is as follows: EAGVAQSPRYKIIEKRQSVAFWCNPISGHATLYWYQQILGQGPKLLIQFQNNGVVDDSQLPKDRFSAERLKGVDSTLKIQPAKLEDSAVYLCASSLGGRAGHAFFGQGTRLTVV.